This paragraph reports one TCR beta chain. Antigen specificity is unknown. The data are from a study of blood T cells in healthy people across ages. General study results and limits: Aged donors had fewer naive CD4+ cells and lower diversity than long-lived donors. As age increased, TCR beta diversity per million T cells fell in a roughly linear fashion.

The second PCR ran roughly 7 to 11 cycles with a sample-barcoded 5' primer and J-beta primers. TCRdb redid the calling of the 5' RACE reads with MiXCR, one entry per CDR3 protein. The table has 540,000 or so distinct CDR3 sequences, 40% to 50% seen once. The germline gives CDR1 SQVTM, CDR2 ANQGSEA. This CDR3 region has 13 residues. V gave up 7 bases and J gave up 1 base, with 13 bases separating them. The chain recombines TRBV29-1 with TRBJ1-1; D remains unclear. This sequence originates from a man older than 75 in good health. The sample comprised blood. The CDR3 region has the DNA TGCAGCGCCCGACGAGACGGGAACACTGAAGCTTTCTTT. This encodes CSARRDGNTEAFF.